This TCR beta chain was observed in a study of early T cells in non-severe SARS-CoV-2 infection (dated by TCRdb to about 2021). Turning to the overall study: Because TCR sequencing relied on bulk RNA taken from unsorted whole blood, pairing of alpha and beta chains was not possible. Study-wide conclusions, independent of this receptor: Matching against VDJdb was skewed toward anti-spike CD8 responses, likely underestimated virus-specific expansions, and missed private and CD4 specificities.

The study was a case-control design nested within a healthcare worker cohort in London, UK, with weekly nasopharyngeal swab PCR tests and blood sampling. Healthcare workers were recruited between 23 and 31 March 2020, during the week of the UK lockdown, and were followed weekly for up to about 15 weeks. This clonotype was detected ten times or more. Its recognized antigen is unknown. No clone much larger than this one lies a single base away; base qualities are absent. Looking up the germline V gene yields CDR1 SQVTM and CDR2 ANQGSEA. Deletion took 1 base off V and 2 bases off J, with a span of 15 bases between the germline ends. Reading from cysteine to phenylalanine, the CDR3 counts 15 amino acids. The CDR3 DNA has 45 bases and is translated from base 1. The library was built by means of 5' RACE. Data came from a NextSeq 500. In the TCR library protocol, unique molecular identifiers were attached to individual cDNA molecules to correct for PCR bias and sequencing error. Both TCR alpha and beta chains were sequenced, and tight co-correlation was observed between alpha and beta sequence abundances in each sample. Regarding the original processing steps: Decombinator V4 was used to perform V gene, J gene and CDR3 annotation of TCR sequences. TCRs were defined as expanded if a significant change between any two time points was detected under a Poisson model with p below 0.0001. Abundances of TCRs were expressed as counts per million after normalisation to the total number of TCRs sequenced in each sample. TRAV1-2 paired with TRAJ12, TRAJ20 or TRAJ33 defined MAIT TCRs, while TRAV10 paired with TRAJ18 defined iNKT TCRs. VDJdb, accessed 1 November 2021, was searched for CMV, EBV and SARS-CoV-2 annotated TCRs, excluding TCRs annotated for multiple antigens. Through fastp at Q25 and MiXCR, TCRdb rebuilt clones from the public reads, retaining in-frame beta chains. Every CDR3 protein is listed once, alongside the most common genes and DNA of its rows. None of the V and J calls come from the authors' own analysis; TCRdb made them. This sample lists tens of thousands of distinct CDR3 sequences; about 3.7% were detected once. 4.5% to 6% of the sample lies in the top ten.

The source of this sequence is an adult who was a healthcare worker with PCR-confirmed SARS-CoV-2 infection or an uninfected control (not recorded which). The chain is encoded by TRBV29-1 joined to TRBJ2-7; the D element might be TRBD1 or TRBD2, as each aligns at 5 bases. Sequenced sample: whole blood. The DNA sequence reads TGCAGCGTTGAAGGTTCGGTGGGGGATCCCTACGAGCAGTACTTC. It translates as CSVEGSVGDPYEQYF.